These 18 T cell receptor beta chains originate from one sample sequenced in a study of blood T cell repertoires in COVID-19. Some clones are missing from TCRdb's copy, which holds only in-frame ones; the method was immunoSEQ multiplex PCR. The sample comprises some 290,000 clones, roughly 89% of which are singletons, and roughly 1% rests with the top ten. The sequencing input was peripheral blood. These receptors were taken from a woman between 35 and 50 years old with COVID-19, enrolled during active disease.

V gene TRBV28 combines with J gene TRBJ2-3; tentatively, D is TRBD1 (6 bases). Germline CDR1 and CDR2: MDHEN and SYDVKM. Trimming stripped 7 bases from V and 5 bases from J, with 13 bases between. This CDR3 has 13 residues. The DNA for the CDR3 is TGTGCCAGCAACCAACAGGGAAGAGATACGCAGTATTTT. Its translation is CASNQQGRDTQYF. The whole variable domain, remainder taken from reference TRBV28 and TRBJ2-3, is DVKVTQSSRYLVKRTGEKVFLECVQDMDHENMFWYRQDPGLGLRLIYFSYDVKMKEKGDIPEGYSVSREKKERFSLILESASTNQTSMYLCASNQQGRDTQYFGPGTRLTVL.

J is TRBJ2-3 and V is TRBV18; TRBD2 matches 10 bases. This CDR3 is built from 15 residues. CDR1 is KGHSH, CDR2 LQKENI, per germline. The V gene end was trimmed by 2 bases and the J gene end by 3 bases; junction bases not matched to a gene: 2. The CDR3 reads CASSPSSGGTDTQYF. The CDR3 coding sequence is TGTGCCAGCTCACCAAGTAGCGGGGGGACAGATACGCAGTATTTT. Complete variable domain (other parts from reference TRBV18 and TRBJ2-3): NAGVMQNPRHLVRRRGQEARLRCSPMKGHSHVYWYRQLPEEGLKFMVYLQKENIIDESGMPKERFSAEFPKEGPSILRIQQVVRGDSAAYFCASSPSSGGTDTQYFGPGTRLTVL.

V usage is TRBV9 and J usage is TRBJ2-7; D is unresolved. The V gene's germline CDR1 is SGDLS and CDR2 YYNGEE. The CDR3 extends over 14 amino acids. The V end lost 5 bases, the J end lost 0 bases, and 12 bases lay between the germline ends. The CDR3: CASSATIVSYEQYF. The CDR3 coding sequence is TGTGCCAGCAGTGCTACGATAGTCTCCTACGAGCAGTACTTC.

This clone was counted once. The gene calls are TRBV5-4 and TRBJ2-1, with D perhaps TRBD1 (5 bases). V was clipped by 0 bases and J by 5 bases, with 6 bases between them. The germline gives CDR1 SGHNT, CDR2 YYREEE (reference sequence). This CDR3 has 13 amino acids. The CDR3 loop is CASSLVQDNEQFF. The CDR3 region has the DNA TGTGCCAGCAGCTTGGTACAGGACAATGAGCAGTTCTTC.

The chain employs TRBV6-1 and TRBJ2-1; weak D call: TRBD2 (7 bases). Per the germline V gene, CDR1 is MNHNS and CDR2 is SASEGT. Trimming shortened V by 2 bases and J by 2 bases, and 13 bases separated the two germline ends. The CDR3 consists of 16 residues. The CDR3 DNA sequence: TGTGCCAGCAGTGAAATGTCGGGGGGCGCCTACAATGAGCAGTTCTTC. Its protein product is CASSEMSGGAYNEQFF.

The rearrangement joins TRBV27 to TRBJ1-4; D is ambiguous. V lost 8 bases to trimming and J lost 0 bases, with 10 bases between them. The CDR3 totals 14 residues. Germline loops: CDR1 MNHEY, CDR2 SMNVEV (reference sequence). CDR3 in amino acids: CASSYTATNEKLFF. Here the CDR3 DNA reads TGTGCCAGCTCTTATACTGCAACTAATGAAAAACTGTTTTTT.

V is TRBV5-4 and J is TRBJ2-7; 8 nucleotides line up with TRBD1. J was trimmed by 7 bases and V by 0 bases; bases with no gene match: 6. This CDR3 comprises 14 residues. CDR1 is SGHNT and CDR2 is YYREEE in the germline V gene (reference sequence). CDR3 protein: CASSLVTDRGEQYF. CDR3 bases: TGTGCCAGCAGCTTGGTTACCGACAGGGGTGAGCAGTACTTC.

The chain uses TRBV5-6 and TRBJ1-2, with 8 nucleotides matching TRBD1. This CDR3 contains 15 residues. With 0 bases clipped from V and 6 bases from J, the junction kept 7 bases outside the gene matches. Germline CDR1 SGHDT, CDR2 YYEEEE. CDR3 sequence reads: CASSLGVTGANGYTF. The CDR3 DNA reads TGTGCCAGCAGCTTGGGGGTGACAGGGGCAAATGGCTACACCTTC.

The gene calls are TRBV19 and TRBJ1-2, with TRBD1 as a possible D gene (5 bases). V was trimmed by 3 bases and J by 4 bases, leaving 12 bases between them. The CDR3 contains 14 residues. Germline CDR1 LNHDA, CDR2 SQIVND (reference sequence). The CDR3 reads CASSIAHRSYGYTF. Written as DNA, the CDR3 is TGTGCCAGTAGTATCGCCCACAGGAGCTATGGCTACACCTTC. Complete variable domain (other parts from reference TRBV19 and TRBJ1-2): DGGITQSPKYLFRKEGQNVTLSCEQNLNHDAMYWYRQDPGQGLRLIYYSQIVNDFQKGDIAEGYSVSREKKESFPLTVTSAQKNPTAFYLCASSIAHRSYGYTFGSGTRLTVV.

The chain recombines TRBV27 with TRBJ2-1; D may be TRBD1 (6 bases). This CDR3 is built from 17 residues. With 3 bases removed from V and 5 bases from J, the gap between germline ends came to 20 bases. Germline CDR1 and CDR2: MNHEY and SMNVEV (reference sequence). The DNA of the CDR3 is TGTGCCAGCAGTTTCTTCCCAAACCGGGACACCCACAATGAGCAGTTCTTC. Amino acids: CASSFFPNRDTHNEQFF.

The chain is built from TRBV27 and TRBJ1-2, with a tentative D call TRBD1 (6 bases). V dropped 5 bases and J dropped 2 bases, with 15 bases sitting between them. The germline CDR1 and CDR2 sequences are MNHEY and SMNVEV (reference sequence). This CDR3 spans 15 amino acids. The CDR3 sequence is CASSTYAGTNYGYTF. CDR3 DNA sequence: TGTGCCAGCAGTACATACGCCGGGACAAACTATGGCTACACCTTC.

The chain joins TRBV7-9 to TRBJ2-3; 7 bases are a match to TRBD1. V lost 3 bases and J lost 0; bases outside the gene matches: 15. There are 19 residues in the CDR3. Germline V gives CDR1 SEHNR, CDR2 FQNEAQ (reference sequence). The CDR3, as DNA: TGTGCCAGCAGCTTCCCTACCGGTTACAGGGGAACTAGCACAGATACGCAGTATTTT. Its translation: CASSFPTGYRGTSTDTQYF. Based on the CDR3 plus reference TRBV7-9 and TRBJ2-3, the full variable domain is DTGVSQNPRHKITKRGQNVTFRCDPISEHNRLYWYRQTLGQGPEFLTYFQNEAQLEKSRLLSDRFSAERPKGSFSTLEIQRTEQGDSAMYLCASSFPTGYRGTSTDTQYFGPGTRLTVL.

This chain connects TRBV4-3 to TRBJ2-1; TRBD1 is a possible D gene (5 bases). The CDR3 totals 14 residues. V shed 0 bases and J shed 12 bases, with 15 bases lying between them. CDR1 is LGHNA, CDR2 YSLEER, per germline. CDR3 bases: TGCGCCAGCAGCCAAGATATGGGGCCCGCCCGGCAGTTCTTC. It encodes CASSQDMGPARQFF.

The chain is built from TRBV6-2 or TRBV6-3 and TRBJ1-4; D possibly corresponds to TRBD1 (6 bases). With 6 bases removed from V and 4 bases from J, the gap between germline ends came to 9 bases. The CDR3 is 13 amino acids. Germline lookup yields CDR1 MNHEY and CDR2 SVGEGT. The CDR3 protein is CASSGQSNEKLFF. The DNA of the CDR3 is TGTGCCAGCAGCGGACAGAGTAATGAAAAACTGTTTTTT.

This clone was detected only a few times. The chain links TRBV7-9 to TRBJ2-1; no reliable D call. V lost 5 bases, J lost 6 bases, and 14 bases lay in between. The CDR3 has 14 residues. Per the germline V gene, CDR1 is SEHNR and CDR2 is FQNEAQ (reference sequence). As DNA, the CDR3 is TGTGCCAGCAGCGAAATTCGGTATCCCAATGAGCAGTTCTTC. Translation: CASSEIRYPNEQFF.

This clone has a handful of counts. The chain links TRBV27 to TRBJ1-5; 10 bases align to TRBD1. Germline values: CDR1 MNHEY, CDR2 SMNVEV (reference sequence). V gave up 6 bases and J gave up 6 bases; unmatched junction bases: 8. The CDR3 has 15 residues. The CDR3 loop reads CASRPGQGKGQPQHF. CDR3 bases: TGTGCCAGCAGGCCGGGACAGGGGAAGGGTCAGCCCCAGCATTTT.

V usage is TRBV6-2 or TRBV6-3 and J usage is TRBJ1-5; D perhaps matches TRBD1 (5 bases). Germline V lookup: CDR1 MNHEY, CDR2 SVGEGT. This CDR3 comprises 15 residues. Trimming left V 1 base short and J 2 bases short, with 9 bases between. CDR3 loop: CASSYLEGGNQPQHF. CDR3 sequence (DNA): TGTGCCAGCAGTTACTTGGAAGGGGGCAATCAGCCCCAGCATTTT.

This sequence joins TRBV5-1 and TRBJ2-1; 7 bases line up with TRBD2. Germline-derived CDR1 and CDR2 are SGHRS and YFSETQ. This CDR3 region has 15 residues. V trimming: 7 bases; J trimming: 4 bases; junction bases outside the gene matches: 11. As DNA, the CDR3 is TGCGCCAGCTCGCTCGGGGGGAACACTTACAATGAGCAGTTCTTC. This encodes CASSLGGNTYNEQFF.